A selection of T cell receptor beta chains follows, all from one sample in a study of cytomegalovirus exposure and HLA in healthy donors. This table comes from immunoSEQ multiplex PCR, and its TCRdb copy is limited to in-frame clones, with some not included. The sample lists 150,000 to 200,000 clones, 75% to 80% occurring once. The sequenced sample was PBMCs. Receptors originate from a woman in her forties or fifties in good health and CMV-seropositive. The CDR3 runs from the conserved cysteine through the conserved F or W. D genes are given only for firm matches. Size is omitted from some rows. Given values are once, few, many or a class for expanded clones.

v_gene: TRBV9; abundance: NA; d_gene: NA; j_gene: TRBJ2-5; CDR3nt: TGTGCCAGCAGCGTAGGGTCCCCGGGTTTAGGTAGAGAGACCCAGTACTTC; CDR3aa: CASSVGSPGLGRETQYF
v_gene: TRBV15; abundance: once; d_gene: NA; j_gene: TRBJ2-3; CDR3nt: TGTGCCACCAGCAGAGCGGCAGATACGCAGTATTTT; CDR3aa: CATSRAADTQYF
v_gene: TRBV10-3; abundance: NA; d_gene: TRBD1; j_gene: TRBJ2-7; CDR3nt: TGTGCCATCAGCCCCCAGACAGGGGCCCCCTACGAGCAGTACTTC; CDR3aa: CAISPQTGAPYEQYF
v_gene: TRBV11-2; abundance: NA; d_gene: TRBD1; j_gene: TRBJ1-2; CDR3nt: TGTGCCAGCAGCTTAGGGCCAGGGGGCGCCTCGGGCTATGGCTACACCTTC; CDR3aa: CASSLGPGGASGYGYTF
v_gene: TRBV4-3; abundance: NA; d_gene: TRBD1; j_gene: TRBJ2-2; CDR3nt: TGCGCCAGCAGCGCCCGGCCTTCGGGACAGGGCTACGGGGAGCTGTTTTTT; CDR3aa: CASSARPSGQGYGELFF
v_gene: TRBV12-5; abundance: few; d_gene: NA; j_gene: TRBJ2-7; CDR3nt: TGTGCTAGTGGTTTACACAGTTACGAGCAGTACTTC; CDR3aa: CASGLHSYEQYF
v_gene: TRBV7-9; abundance: NA; d_gene: NA; j_gene: TRBJ2-2; CDR3nt: TGTGCTGGAGGCCGGCCCAACACCGGGGAGCTGTTTTTT; CDR3aa: CAGGRPNTGELFF
v_gene: TRBV27; abundance: NA; d_gene: NA; j_gene: TRBJ2-3; CDR3nt: TGTGCCAGCAGTGTACAGGGTACAGATACGCAGTATTTT; CDR3aa: CASSVQGTDTQYF
v_gene: TRBV6-5; abundance: NA; d_gene: TRBD2; j_gene: TRBJ2-7; CDR3nt: TGTGCCAGTAAAAAATTCAGGGAGGGCCTCTACGAGCAGTACTTC; CDR3aa: CASKKFREGLYEQYF
v_gene: TRBV19; abundance: NA; d_gene: NA; j_gene: TRBJ1-5; CDR3nt: TGTGCCAGTAATTTCCAGGGTATCGACAATCAGCCCCAGCATTTT; CDR3aa: CASNFQGIDNQPQHF
v_gene: TRBV6-1; abundance: few; d_gene: NA; j_gene: TRBJ2-7; CDR3nt: TGTGCCAGCAGTGAAGTTTTTTTTCATAGGGGCCGTAGGGACGAGCAGTACTTC; CDR3aa: CASSEVFFHRGRRDEQYF
v_gene: TRBV6-5; abundance: NA; d_gene: TRBD2; j_gene: TRBJ2-1; CDR3nt: TGTGCCAGCAGTTACGCCCGACTAGCGGACAATGAGCAGTTCTTC; CDR3aa: CASSYARLADNEQFF
v_gene: TRBV19; abundance: few; d_gene: NA; j_gene: TRBJ1-2; CDR3nt: TGTGCGCCTAGGGGAACGGGAGGAGACTATGGCTACACCTTC; CDR3aa: CAPRGTGGDYGYTF
v_gene: TRBV7-8; abundance: NA; d_gene: TRBD2; j_gene: TRBJ2-1; CDR3nt: TGTGCCAGCAGCCCCTTGGGACTAGCGGGGACCTACAATGAGCAGTTCTTC; CDR3aa: CASSPLGLAGTYNEQFF
v_gene: TRBV19; abundance: NA; d_gene: TRBD2; j_gene: TRBJ2-1; CDR3nt: TGTGCCAGTAGGACTAGCGGCTCCTACAATGAGCAGTTCTTC; CDR3aa: CASRTSGSYNEQFF
v_gene: TRBV5-1; abundance: NA; d_gene: NA; j_gene: TRBJ2-6; CDR3nt: TGCGCCAGCAGCTTGCTTCAGGGGCCTGGGGCCAACGTCCTGACTTTC; CDR3aa: CASSLLQGPGANVLTF
v_gene: TRBV4-2; abundance: few; d_gene: NA; j_gene: TRBJ1-2; CDR3nt: TGTGCCAGCAGCCAAGACGGTTCGTATGGCTACACCTTC; CDR3aa: CASSQDGSYGYTF
v_gene: TRBV4-2; abundance: NA; d_gene: NA; j_gene: TRBJ2-5; CDR3nt: TGTGCCAGCAGCCAAGATCAAAGAGTAGAGACCCAGTACTTC; CDR3aa: CASSQDQRVETQYF
v_gene: TRBV21-1; abundance: NA; d_gene: NA; j_gene: TRBJ2-7; CDR3nt: TGTGCCAGCAGCAAAGTAGGACAGTTCTTCTCCTACGAGCAGTACTTC; CDR3aa: CASSKVGQFFSYEQYF
v_gene: TRBV13; abundance: NA; d_gene: NA; j_gene: TRBJ2-2; CDR3nt: TGTGCCAGCAAGTCAGGTACCGGGGAGCTGTTTTTT; CDR3aa: CASKSGTGELFF
v_gene: TRBV4-1; abundance: NA; d_gene: TRBD1; j_gene: TRBJ2-1; CDR3nt: TGCGCCAGCAGCCAGGACGACAGGGGGATCTACAATGAGCAGTTCTTC; CDR3aa: CASSQDDRGIYNEQFF
v_gene: TRBV4-1; abundance: NA; d_gene: NA; j_gene: TRBJ1-4; CDR3nt: TGCGCCAGCAGCCAAGAGGGGGTGGGAGGGGGGATGGAAAAACTGTTTTTT; CDR3aa: CASSQEGVGGGMEKLFF
v_gene: TRBV11-2; abundance: NA; d_gene: TRBD1; j_gene: TRBJ2-7; CDR3nt: TGTGCCAGCAGTTTCTCGGCTACAGGGGGCGCGTCGGACGAGCAGTACTTC; CDR3aa: CASSFSATGGASDEQYF